This T cell receptor (beta chain) was documented in a study of shared clonotypes between healthy human individuals. Looking at the study overall: Used for every donor were three CD4 naive, three CD4 memory, two CD8 naive and one CD8 memory plate.

Running of the assay took place at deep level. Libraries were prepared by immunoSEQ multiplex PCR; TCRdb keeps only in-frame clonotypes and omits some of them. The sample has some 2.4 million clones, roughly 93% seen once; the top ten hold more than 0.35%. The CDR3 loop spans 14 amino acids. Per the germline V gene, CDR1 is SGHRS and CDR2 is YFSETQ. The ends lost 2 bases at V and 6 bases at J; junction bases unmatched: 8. The investigators split CD4+ cells into a CD45RA+ naive subset and a CD45RA-negative memory subset. The specimen sequenced was naive CD4+ T cells from PBMCs. Stated subset: CD45RA+ positively selected. V and J are TRBV5-1 and TRBJ2-7; 7 positions match TRBD2. The receptor was isolated from a man between 18 and 35 years old in good health. Some clones in this sample may be carry-over from other donors' samples. DNA for the CDR3: TGCGCCAGCAGCTTTGCGGGAGAGATCCGCGAGCAGTACTTC. It specifies CASSFAGEIREQYF. The variable domain in full, completed from reference TRBV5-1 and TRBJ2-7, reads KAGVTQTPRYLIKTRGQQVTLSCSPISGHRSVSWYQQTPGQGLQFLFEYFSETQRNKGNFPGRFSGRQFSNSRSEMNVSTLELGDSALYLCASSFAGEIREQYFGPGTRLTVT.